Below are 13 T cell receptor beta chains sequenced from a single sample in a study of shared clonotypes between healthy human individuals. Data came from immunoSEQ multiplex PCR; TCRdb stores just in-frame clones and leaves some out. This sample has about 2.4 million clones, with roughly 92% found just once. Sample: naive CD4+ T cells sorted from blood. Regarding subset: CD45RA+ positively selected. The receptors derive from a man in his late teens or twenties in good health.

To note about this clone: Other DNA sequences from this sample encode an identical CDR3 as well. This chain uses TRBV7-9 with TRBJ1-3; no reliable D call. This CDR3 is built from 12 residues. The ends were cut back, 6 bases at V and 1 base at J, with 4 bases in the middle. The germline gives CDR1 SEHNR, CDR2 FQNEAQ (reference sequence). The CDR3 DNA sequence: TGTGCCAGCAGTTTGTCTGGAAACACCATATATTTT. Translation: CASSLSGNTIYF.

The rearrangement joins TRBV19 to TRBJ1-1, with unresolved D. The length of the CDR3 is 8 residues. The germline gives CDR1 LNHDA, CDR2 SQIVND (reference sequence). V gave up 11 bases and J gave up 11 bases, with 9 bases separating them. The CDR3 protein is CARPWAFF. The CDR3 DNA reads TGTGCCCGCCCCTGGGCTTTCTTT.

The rearrangement links TRBV15 to TRBJ2-7, with 13 bases aligning to TRBD2. The germline V gene encodes CDR1 LNHNV and CDR2 YYDKDF (reference sequence). This CDR3 region has 17 residues. V lost 3 bases to trimming and J lost 0 bases; unmatched junction nucleotides: 5. CDR3 residues: CATSSPGLAGVSYEQYF. Written as DNA, the CDR3 is TGTGCCACCAGCAGCCCCGGACTAGCGGGAGTCTCCTACGAGCAGTACTTC.

The chain links TRBV30 to TRBJ2-3; TRBD2 matches 10 bases. In germline, CDR1 is GTSNPN, CDR2 SVGIG (reference sequence). J lost 7 bases, V lost 1 base, and 11 bases had no gene match. The CDR3 runs to 16 residues. The DNA for the CDR3 is TGTGCCTGGAGTGACCCAAGTAGCGGGAGGTGGAATACGCAGTATTTT. It specifies CAWSDPSSGRWNTQYF.

This clone was picked up a small number of times. This specimen includes other DNA sequences encoding the same CDR3. The chain carries TRBV11-2 and TRBJ1-1; unclear D gene. V lost 1 base and J 0 bases, leaving 3 bases between the germline ends. Looked up from germline, CDR1 is SGHAT and CDR2 is FQNNGV. The CDR3 covers 13 residues. The CDR3 is CASSLGLNTEAFF. In DNA form, the CDR3 reads TGTGCCAGCAGCTTAGGTCTGAACACTGAAGCTTTCTTT.

J is TRBJ2-3 and V is TRBV6-1; 10 positions match TRBD2. The trim removed 5 bases at V and 0 bases at J, leaving 2 bases unmatched. Germline V gene lookup returns CDR1 MNHNS and CDR2 SASEGT. The CDR3 spans 15 residues. DNA for the CDR3: TGTGCCAGCAGTCTAGCGGGGGCGAGCACAGATACGCAGTATTTT. This encodes CASSLAGASTDTQYF.

This clone was observed once. V is TRBV18 and J is TRBJ2-3; D is unclear. The CDR3 is 17 amino acids. Trimming took 6 bases from V and 0 from J, leaving 19 bases between them. Germline loops: CDR1 KGHSH, CDR2 LQKENI. In DNA form, the CDR3 reads TGTGCCAGCTCTCCCCCTGGGGTGGCTCCTAGCACAGATACGCAGTATTTT. Translating it yields CASSPPGVAPSTDTQYF.

The V and J genes are TRBV7-9 and TRBJ2-5, with D possibly TRBD2 on 6 matching bases. V lost 1 base and J 5 bases, leaving 20 bases between the germline ends. This CDR3 comprises 17 residues. Germline assignment: CDR1 SEHNR and CDR2 FQNEAQ (reference sequence). CDR3 in amino acids: CASSLGGWGEMVETQYF. DNA of the CDR3: TGTGCCAGCAGCTTAGGTGGCTGGGGGGAAATGGTGGAGACCCAGTACTTC.

The CDR3 nucleotides read TGTGCCAGCAGTGCGATACCCGGGGAGCTGTTTTTT. This sequence encodes CASSAIPGELFF. The chain recombines TRBV2 with TRBJ2-2; D uncertain. The CDR3 has 12 amino acids. V lost 4 bases and J lost 6, with 6 bases in between. The germline CDR1 and CDR2 sequences are SNHLY and FYNNEI.

The rearrangement joins TRBV6-5 to TRBJ2-2; 12 nucleotides agree with TRBD2. Germline trimming cut 6 bases from V and 6 bases from J; bases unmatched to any gene: 2. The CDR3 is made up of 14 amino acids. Looked up from germline, CDR1 is MNHEY and CDR2 is SVGAGI. The CDR3 DNA reads TGTGCCAGCAGCCGACTAGCGGGAGCCGGGGAGCTGTTTTTT. Translated, it gives CASSRLAGAGELFF.

The V and J genes are TRBV2 and TRBJ1-4; 8 bases agree with TRBD1. Germline CDR1 and CDR2: SNHLY and FYNNEI. The CDR3 consists of 15 residues. The V segment lost 5 bases and the J segment 8 bases; nucleotides outside the gene matches: 10. CDR3 in amino acids: CASSLQGGNYEKLFF. In DNA form, the CDR3 reads TGTGCCAGCAGTTTACAGGGGGGGAATTACGAAAAACTGTTTTTT.

This chain joins TRBV6-5 and TRBJ1-2; TRBD1 agrees at 7 bases. V trimming: 5 bases; J trimming: 8 bases; junction bases outside the gene matches: 8. CDR3 length equals 13 residues. Germline CDR1 and CDR2: MNHEY and SVGAGI. The DNA of the CDR3 is TGTGCCAGCAGTCGCCAGGGGGAAAAAGGCTACACCTTC. It specifies CASSRQGEKGYTF.

The V gene is TRBV11-2, the J gene TRBJ2-7; D may correspond to TRBD1 or TRBD2 (5 bases each). CDR1 and CDR2 from the germline V gene are SGHAT and FQNNGV. The CDR3 contains 15 residues. Trimming took 4 bases from V and 2 from J, leaving 15 bases between them. CDR3 nucleotides: TGTGCCAGCAGCTCTGACCGGGACCTTCCCTACGAGCAGTACTTC. Its protein product is CASSSDRDLPYEQYF.